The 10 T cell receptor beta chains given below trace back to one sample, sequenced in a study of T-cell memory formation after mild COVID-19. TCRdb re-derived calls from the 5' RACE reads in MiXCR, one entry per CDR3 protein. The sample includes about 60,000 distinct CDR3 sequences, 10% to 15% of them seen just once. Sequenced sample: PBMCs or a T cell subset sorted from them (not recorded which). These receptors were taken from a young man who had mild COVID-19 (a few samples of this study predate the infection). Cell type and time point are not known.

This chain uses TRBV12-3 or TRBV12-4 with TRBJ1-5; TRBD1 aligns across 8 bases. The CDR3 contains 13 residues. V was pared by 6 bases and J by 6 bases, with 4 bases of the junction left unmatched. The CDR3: CASRPQGAQPQHF. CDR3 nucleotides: TGTGCCAGCAGACCTCAGGGGGCTCAGCCCCAGCATTTT.

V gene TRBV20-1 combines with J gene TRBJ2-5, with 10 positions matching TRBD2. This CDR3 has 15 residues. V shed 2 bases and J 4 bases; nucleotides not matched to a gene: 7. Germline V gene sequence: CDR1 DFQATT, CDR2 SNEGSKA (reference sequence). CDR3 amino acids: CSARLPSSGGETQYF. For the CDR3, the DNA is TGCAGTGCTAGATTACCCTCTAGCGGGGGAGAGACCCAGTACTTC.

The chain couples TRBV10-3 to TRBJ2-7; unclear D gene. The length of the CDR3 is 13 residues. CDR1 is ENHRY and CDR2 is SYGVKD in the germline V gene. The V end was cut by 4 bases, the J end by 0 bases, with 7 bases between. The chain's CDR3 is CAISAGSSYEQYF. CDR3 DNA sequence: TGTGCCATCAGTGCAGGATCCTCCTACGAGCAGTACTTC.

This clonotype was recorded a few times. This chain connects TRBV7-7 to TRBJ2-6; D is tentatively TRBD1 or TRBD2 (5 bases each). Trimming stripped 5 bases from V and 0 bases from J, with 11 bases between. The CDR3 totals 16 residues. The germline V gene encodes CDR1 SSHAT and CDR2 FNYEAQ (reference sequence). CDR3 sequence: CASSPGLSSGANVLTF. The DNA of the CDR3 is TGTGCCAGCAGCCCGGGGCTTAGCTCTGGGGCCAACGTCCTGACTTTC. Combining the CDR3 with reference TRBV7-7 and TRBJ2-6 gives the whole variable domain GAGVSQSPRYKVTKRGQDVTLRCDPISSHATLYWYQQALGQGPEFLTYFNYEAQPDKSGLPSDRFSAERPEGSISTLTIQRTEQRDSAMYRCASSPGLSSGANVLTFGAGSRLTVL.

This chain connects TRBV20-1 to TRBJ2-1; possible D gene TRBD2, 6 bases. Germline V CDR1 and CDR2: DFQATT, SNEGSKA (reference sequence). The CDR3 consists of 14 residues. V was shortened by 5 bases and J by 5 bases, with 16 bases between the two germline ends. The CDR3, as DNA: TGCAGTGCTCCATCATCGGGACTCGACAATGAGCAGTTCTTC. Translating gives CSAPSSGLDNEQFF.

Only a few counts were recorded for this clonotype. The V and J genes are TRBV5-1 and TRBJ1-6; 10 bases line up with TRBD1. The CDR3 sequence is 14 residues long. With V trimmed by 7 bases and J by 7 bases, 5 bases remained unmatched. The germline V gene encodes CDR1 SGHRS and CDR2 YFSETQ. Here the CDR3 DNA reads TGCGCCAGCGGACGGGGACAGGGGAATTCACCCCTCCACTTT. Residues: CASGRGQGNSPLHF. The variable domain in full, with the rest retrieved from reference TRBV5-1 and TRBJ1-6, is KAGVTQTPRYLIKTRGQQVTLSCSPISGHRSVSWYQQTPGQGLQFLFEYFSETQRNKGNFPGRFSGRQFSNSRSEMNVSTLELGDSALYLCASGRGQGNSPLHFGNGTRLTVT.

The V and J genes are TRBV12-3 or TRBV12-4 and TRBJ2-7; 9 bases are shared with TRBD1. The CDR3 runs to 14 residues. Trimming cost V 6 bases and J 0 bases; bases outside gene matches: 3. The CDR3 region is CASSRQGGSYEQYF. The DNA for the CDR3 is TGTGCCAGCAGCCGACAGGGGGGCTCCTACGAGCAGTACTTC.

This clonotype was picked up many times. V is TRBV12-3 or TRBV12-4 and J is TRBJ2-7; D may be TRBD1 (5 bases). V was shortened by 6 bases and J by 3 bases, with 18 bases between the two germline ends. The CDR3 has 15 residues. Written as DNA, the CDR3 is TGTGCCAGCAGCCCCGGCTACAGGCCGGACTACGAGCAGTACTTC. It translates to CASSPGYRPDYEQYF.

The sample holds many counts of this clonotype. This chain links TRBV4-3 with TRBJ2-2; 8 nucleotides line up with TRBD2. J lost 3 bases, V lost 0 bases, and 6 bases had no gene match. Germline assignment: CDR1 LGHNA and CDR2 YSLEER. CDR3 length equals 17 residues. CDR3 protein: CASSQDPAGGDTGELFF. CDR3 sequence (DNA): TGCGCCAGCAGCCAAGATCCCGCGGGGGGTGACACCGGGGAGCTGTTTTTT.

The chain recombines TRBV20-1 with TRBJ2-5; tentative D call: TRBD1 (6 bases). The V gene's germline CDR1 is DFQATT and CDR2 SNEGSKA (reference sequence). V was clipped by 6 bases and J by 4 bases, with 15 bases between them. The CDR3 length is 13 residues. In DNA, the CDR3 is TGCAGTGCCCCTGGGGTGGGGGCAGAGACCCAGTACTTC. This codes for CSAPGVGAETQYF.